These 18 T cell receptor beta chains came from one sample sequenced in a study of T-cell memory formation after mild COVID-19. TCRdb ran MiXCR on the 5' RACE reads and lists one entry per CDR3 protein. The sample shows under 300,000 distinct CDR3 sequences, roughly 8.2% of them seen only once. Sequences were obtained from PBMCs or a T cell subset sorted from them (not recorded which). These receptors were taken from a man aged 18 to 30 who had mild COVID-19 (a few samples of this study predate the infection). Cell type and time point are not known.

In this sample, this clonotype turned up a few times. The gene calls are TRBV11-2 and TRBJ2-7; unclear D gene. This CDR3 comprises 13 residues. V was trimmed by 3 bases and J by 7 bases, leaving 13 bases between them. CDR1 is SGHAT and CDR2 is FQNNGV in the germline V gene. The CDR3 region has the DNA TGTGCCAGCAGCTTGGAAAGGACCATGGAGCAGTACTTC. It is translated as CASSLERTMEQYF.

This clonotype was seen many times. The CDR3 sequence: CASSPRLAGAFPNEQFF. The DNA of the CDR3 is TGCGCCAGCAGCCCTAGACTAGCGGGGGCATTCCCCAATGAGCAGTTCTTC. The chain couples TRBV5-1 to TRBJ2-1; 12 positions match TRBD2. This CDR3 has 17 amino acids. From germline, CDR1 is SGHRS and CDR2 YFSETQ. J was trimmed by 6 bases and V by 4 bases; bases with no gene match: 11.

There are many counts of this clonotype. CDR3 in DNA: TGTGCCAGCAGCTTAGCGAGATTCGGCGGGGGGGCTCGCACAGATACGCAGTATTTT. It specifies CASSLARFGGGARTDTQYF. V and J are TRBV7-2 and TRBJ2-3, with 9 bases aligning to TRBD2. The germline gives CDR1 SGHTA, CDR2 FQGNSA. This CDR3 has 19 residues. J was trimmed by 1 base and V by 0 bases; bases with no gene match: 11.

This clonotype was observed a handful of times. This chain uses TRBV20-1 with TRBJ1-2, with D possibly TRBD1 on 5 matching bases. The germline V gene has CDR1 DFQATT and CDR2 SNEGSKA (reference sequence). The CDR3 loop spans 15 amino acids. Trimming took 0 bases from V and 4 from J, leaving 15 bases between them. The CDR3 protein is CSARDQGEIFYGYTF. In DNA form, the CDR3 reads TGCAGTGCTAGAGATCAAGGGGAGATCTTCTATGGCTACACCTTC.

This clonotype was seen a handful of times. This chain connects TRBV5-5 to TRBJ2-4, with 13 positions matching TRBD2. Germline values: CDR1 SGHKS, CDR2 YYEKEE (reference sequence). There are 16 residues in the CDR3. V was clipped by 4 bases and J by 8 bases; unmatched bases: 9. CDR3: CASSRLGLAGEHIQYF. The CDR3 DNA sequence: TGTGCCAGCAGCAGACTCGGACTAGCGGGGGAGCACATTCAGTACTTC.

This clonotype appeared a few times. The J gene is TRBJ2-2, the V gene TRBV5-1, with TRBD2 matching 16 bases. CDR1 is SGHRS, CDR2 YFSETQ, per germline. V trimming: 0 bases; J trimming: 3 bases; junction bases outside the gene matches: 5. CDR3 length: 19 amino acids. The CDR3 DNA follows: TGCGCCAGCAGCTTGGCCCCGGGACTAGCGGGGGGGCACACCGGGGAGCTGTTTTTT. It is translated as CASSLAPGLAGGHTGELFF.

This clonotype occurred many times. The chain links TRBV12-3 or TRBV12-4 to TRBJ2-5; TRBD2 is a possible D gene (6 bases). CDR3 length equals 13 residues. Trimming shortened V by 4 bases and J by 4 bases, and 10 bases separated the two germline ends. The CDR3 nucleotides read TGTGCCAGCAGTTATCCGGGGGTAGAGACCCAGTACTTC. This sequence encodes CASSYPGVETQYF.

This clonotype was counted only a few times. V usage is TRBV7-8 and J usage is TRBJ2-5, with a tentative D call TRBD2 (7 bases). The CDR3 is made up of 16 amino acids. The germline V gene encodes CDR1 SGHVS and CDR2 FQNEAQ. V lost 4 bases to trimming and J lost 4 bases, with 19 bases between them. DNA of the CDR3: TGTGCCAGCAGCTCCGTGAGCGGGGTCAGGGGAGAGACCCAGTACTTC. Encoded protein: CASSSVSGVRGETQYF. Drawing the rest from reference TRBV7-8 and TRBJ2-5, the complete variable domain is GAGVSQSPRYKVAKRGQDVALRCDPISGHVSLFWYQQALGQGPEFLTYFQNEAQLDKSGLPSDRFFAERPEGSVSTLKIQRTQQEDSAVYLCASSSVSGVRGETQYFGPGTRLLVL.

Here the CDR3 DNA reads TGTGCCAGCTCACCATCTCTTTTCACCGAAAATTCAGAGACCCAGTACTTC. The encoded protein is CASSPSLFTENSETQYF. This sequence joins TRBV18 and TRBJ2-5; D is unclear. CDR3 length equals 17 residues. V lost 2 bases to trimming and J lost 4 bases, with 20 bases between them. Germline values: CDR1 KGHSH, CDR2 LQKENI. The full variable domain, with the rest looked up from reference TRBV18 and TRBJ2-5, is NAGVMQNPRHLVRRRGQEARLRCSPMKGHSHVYWYRQLPEEGLKFMVYLQKENIIDESGMPKERFSAEFPKEGPSILRIQQVVRGDSAAYFCASSPSLFTENSETQYFGPGTRLLVL.

V is TRBV5-6 and J is TRBJ2-4, with a weak D call TRBD1 (5 bases). V lost 2 bases and J 9 bases, leaving 15 bases between the germline ends. CDR1 and CDR2 (germline): SGHDT, YYEEEE. The CDR3 spans 14 residues. CDR3 DNA sequence: TGTGCCAGCAGCTTCCAGGGTTTGTCTACCATTCAGTACTTC. Its translation is CASSFQGLSTIQYF. The whole variable domain, filled in from reference TRBV5-6 and TRBJ2-4, reads DAGVTQSPTHLIKTRGQQVTLRCSPKSGHDTVSWYQQALGQGPQFIFQYYEEEERQRGNFPDRFSGHQFPNYSSELNVNALLLGDSALYLCASSFQGLSTIQYFGAGTRLSVL.

This clonotype came up many times. This sequence joins TRBV4-1 and TRBJ2-3; maybe TRBD2 (6 bases). The CDR3 totals 13 residues. Between the trimmed V and J ends, which lost 5 bases and 1 base, there was a span of 7 bases. The germline V gene encodes CDR1 MGHRA and CDR2 YSYEKL. CDR3 coding DNA: TGCGCCAGCAGCGGCGGGGGCACAGATACGCAGTATTTT. This encodes CASSGGGTDTQYF.

The gene calls are TRBV6-6 and TRBJ1-6; 7 bases agree with TRBD1. V shed 6 bases and J 7 bases; nucleotides not matched to a gene: 9. Germline CDR1 and CDR2: MNHNY and SVGAGI (reference sequence). The CDR3 spans 15 residues. The CDR3 reads CASSYGGTENSPLHF. As DNA, the CDR3 is TGTGCCAGCAGCTACGGGGGGACAGAAAATTCACCCCTCCACTTT.

This clonotype was detected ten times or more. The chain links TRBV5-1 to TRBJ2-3; D tentatively reads TRBD1 or TRBD2 (6 bases each). This CDR3 is 14 amino acids long. V was clipped by 5 bases and J by 0 bases, with 10 bases between them. From germline, CDR1 is SGHRS and CDR2 YFSETQ. The CDR3 spells CASRLGGSTDTQYF. In nucleotides, the CDR3 is TGCGCCAGCAGATTAGGGGGGAGCACAGATACGCAGTATTTT.

This clonotype was seen more than once but under ten times. V and J are TRBV2 and TRBJ2-1, with D unresolved. Deletions cut 3 bases from V and 6 bases from J, with 3 bases between. The CDR3 totals 11 residues. The germline CDR1 and CDR2 sequences are SNHLY and FYNNEI. In DNA, the CDR3 is TGTGCCAGCAGTGAGAGCAATGAGCAGTTCTTC. Translating it yields CASSESNEQFF.

The chain recombines TRBV4-1 with TRBJ1-1; TRBD1 is a possible D gene (6 bases). The CDR3 covers 15 residues. Per the germline V gene, CDR1 is MGHRA and CDR2 is YSYEKL. Trimming cost V 1 base and J 7 bases, with 16 bases left between them. This CDR3 is CASSQVMDSLLEAFF. CDR3 nucleotides: TGCGCCAGCAGCCAAGTGATGGACAGCCTACTTGAAGCTTTCTTT.

The gene calls are TRBV12-3 or TRBV12-4 and TRBJ2-3; perhaps D is TRBD1 or TRBD2 (5 bases each). This CDR3 region has 13 residues. V was trimmed by 11 bases and J by 2 bases, leaving 14 bases between them. CDR3 residues: CAVAGTYTDTQYF. CDR3 bases: TGTGCCGTGGCAGGGACGTACACAGATACGCAGTATTTT.

This clonotype has just one count. The V call is TRBV7-2, the J call TRBJ1-1; no clear D. CDR1 is SGHTA and CDR2 is FQGNSA in the germline V gene. This CDR3 has 14 residues. The V end was cut by 6 bases, the J end by 3 bases, with 14 bases between. CDR3 sequence reads: CASSLHIGDTEAFF. CDR3 in DNA: TGTGCCAGCAGTCTACACATTGGAGACACTGAAGCTTTCTTT.

V usage is TRBV4-1 and J usage is TRBJ1-1; a weak D match, TRBD1 (5 bases). The CDR3 has 16 residues. Germline CDR1 reads MGHRA; CDR2 reads YSYEKL. V gave up 0 bases and J gave up 4 bases, with 15 bases separating them. The CDR3 here is CASSQDPAGLSTEAFF. CDR3 bases: TGCGCCAGCAGCCAAGATCCGGCAGGGCTGAGCACTGAAGCTTTCTTT.